The present T cell receptor beta chain was sequenced within a study of cytotoxic CD8 clonotypes in ibrutinib-treated CLL. The assay was immunoSEQ multiplex PCR, and TCRdb's table has in-frame clones only and misses some. The repertoire holds 330,000 or so clones, with 67% as singletons. The CDR3 is 15 amino acids. Germline CDR1 SEHNR, CDR2 FQNEAQ (reference sequence). Deletions cut 0 bases from V and 4 bases from J, with 12 bases between. This specimen consisted of PBMCs, obtained after 36 months of ibrutinib treatment. This TCR was recovered from a human donor with chronic lymphocytic leukemia. This sequence joins TRBV7-9 and TRBJ1-2; D perhaps matches TRBD1 (6 bases). CDR3 sequence: CASSLAGGSAYGYTF. CDR3 nucleotide sequence: TGTGCCAGCAGCTTAGCAGGGGGTAGCGCCTATGGCTACACCTTC.